This T cell receptor (beta chain) comes out of a study of shared clonotypes between healthy human individuals. Study results and limitations: Clonotypes which were not shared had lower generation probabilities than clonotypes that all four donors shared.

Germline lookup yields CDR1 SGHTA and CDR2 FQGTGA. The CDR3 runs to 14 residues. The junction had 10 bases not matched to a gene; V was cut back by 4 bases and J by 16 bases. An assay was performed, and its level was deep. Clones were read by immunoSEQ multiplex PCR, and TCRdb kept only the in-frame ones, dropping some. The repertoire holds more than 1,200,000 clones, approximately 98.5% seen once, with roughly 0.36% in the top ten. Concerning this clone itself: Its target is unknown.

This TCR was sampled from a man in his thirties or forties in good health. The sequenced sample was naive CD4+ T cells sorted from blood. Subset of the sample: CD45RA+ positively selected. The rearrangement uses TRBV7-3 and TRBJ2-1, with TRBD2 matching 13 bases. The CDR3 sequence: CASSSPLAGGPLFF. Here the CDR3 DNA reads TGTGCCAGCAGCTCGCCACTAGCGGGAGGGCCTCTCTTCTTC.